Each of the 16 T cell receptor beta chains below was sequenced from the same sample in a study of T cell repertoires in cytomegalovirus infection. Their antigen targets remain unknown. Each CDR3 protein is one row after TCRdb ran MiXCR on the reads. This sample has 300,000 to 400,000 distinct CDR3 sequences, with almost 30% found just once. Sequencing used cultured PBMCs, obtained from culture after CMV antigen stimulation. These receptors came from a human donor in good health (CMV status not recorded). Some clones in this sample may be carry-over from other donors' samples.

The rearrangement joins TRBV6-1 to TRBJ1-3; 7 nucleotides agree with TRBD1. The CDR3 loop spans 13 amino acids. The germline V gene encodes CDR1 MNHNS and CDR2 SASEGT. V was clipped by 8 bases and J by 2 bases; unmatched bases: 3. CDR3 DNA: TGTGCCAGCGGGACAGATGCTGGAAACACCATATATTTT. Protein sequence: CASGTDAGNTIYF.

The V gene is TRBV2, the J gene TRBJ1-4; TRBD1 might be the D (5 bases). The CDR3 is 16 residues long. Trimming shortened V by 6 bases and J by 10 bases, and 24 bases separated the two germline ends. From germline, CDR1 is SNHLY and CDR2 FYNNEI. In DNA, the CDR3 is TGTGCCAGCAGCGCTATGTCCGGGACCAACCCGAGAAAACTGTTTTTT. It translates to CASSAMSGTNPRKLFF.

The CDR3 loop reads CSASARDLNYGYTF. In DNA, the CDR3 is TGCAGTGCTAGCGCCCGGGACCTTAACTATGGCTACACCTTC. The rearrangement joins TRBV20-1 to TRBJ1-2; the D gene is possibly TRBD1 (5 bases). The V end lost 3 bases, the J end lost 1 base, and 12 bases lay between the germline ends. This CDR3 contains 14 residues. From germline, CDR1 is DFQATT and CDR2 SNEGSKA (reference sequence).

This clonotype occurred many times. The rearrangement joins TRBV7-6 to TRBJ2-1; TRBD1 or TRBD2 may be the D gene (5 bases each). The germline V gene has CDR1 SGHVS and CDR2 FNYEAQ. The length of the CDR3 is 16 residues. Trimming cost V 4 bases and J 2 bases, with 15 bases left between them. CDR3 amino acids: CASSSKLGETYNEQFF. DNA of the CDR3: TGTGCCAGCAGCTCGAAACTAGGGGAAACCTACAATGAGCAGTTCTTC.

The sample holds a few counts of this clonotype. The rearrangement links TRBV6-1 to TRBJ1-5; D unclear. Trimming pared 4 bases from V and 0 bases from J, leaving 13 bases between. Germline V gene data show CDR1 as MNHNS and CDR2 as SASEGT. This CDR3 has 16 amino acids. This CDR3 is CASSAASHYSNQPQHF. CDR3 nucleotides: TGTGCCAGCAGTGCGGCCAGTCATTATAGCAATCAGCCCCAGCATTTT.

J is TRBJ1-3 and V is TRBV11-2, with no clear D. Trimming pared 4 bases from V and 0 bases from J, leaving 7 bases between. Looked up from germline, CDR1 is SGHAT and CDR2 is FQNNGV. The CDR3 totals 14 residues. The CDR3 loop reads CASSSRDSGNTIYF. DNA for the CDR3: TGTGCCAGCAGCTCGCGGGACTCTGGAAACACCATATATTTT.

The chain couples TRBV20-1 to TRBJ2-7, with 8 positions matching TRBD1. V lost 1 base to trimming and J lost 2 bases; unmatched junction nucleotides: 4. The CDR3 covers 14 residues. Per germline, CDR1 DFQATT and CDR2 SNEGSKA (reference sequence). The CDR3 DNA is TGCAGTGCTAGAGCCAGGGGACAGGCCTACGAGCAGTACTTC. Translating it yields CSARARGQAYEQYF.

This clonotype came up many times. The chain carries TRBV19 and TRBJ2-1; 9 nucleotides agree with TRBD2. The J segment lost 5 bases and the V segment lost 4 bases, leaving 9 bases of the junction unmatched. The CDR3 covers 16 residues. Per the germline V gene, CDR1 is LNHDA and CDR2 is SQIVND (reference sequence). The CDR3 bases are TGTGCCAGTAGTACCCCTCGCGGGGGGGGGCACAATGAGCAGTTCTTC. The encoded protein is CASSTPRGGGHNEQFF.

The genes are TRBV5-1 and TRBJ1-4, with D unresolved. From germline, CDR1 is SGHRS and CDR2 YFSETQ. Trimming removed 3 bases at V and 3 bases at J, with 9 bases between. This CDR3 comprises 14 residues. The CDR3 DNA follows: TGCGCCAGCAGCTCAGGTTCTTCTAATGAAAAACTGTTTTTT. Translation gives CASSSGSSNEKLFF.

The chain uses TRBV10-3 and TRBJ2-7, with 9 nucleotides matching TRBD2. This CDR3 comprises 16 residues. CDR1 is ENHRY, CDR2 SYGVKD, per germline. Trimming took 3 bases from V and 6 from J; bases not matched to a gene: 12. CDR3 residues: CAISELAGDPPGEQYF. CDR3 bases: TGTGCCATCAGTGAATTAGCGGGAGACCCCCCCGGCGAGCAGTACTTC.

In this sample, this clonotype turned up many times. The chain couples TRBV7-9 to TRBJ1-1; TRBD1 aligns across 7 bases. CDR1 and CDR2 (germline): SEHNR, FQNEAQ (reference sequence). The CDR3 is made up of 14 amino acids. V trimming: 4 bases; J trimming: 3 bases; junction bases outside the gene matches: 5. This CDR3 is CASSSGTDYTEAFF. The CDR3 DNA reads as TGTGCCAGCAGCTCCGGGACAGATTACACTGAAGCTTTCTTT. Variable domain in full (rest from reference TRBV7-9 and TRBJ1-1): DTGVSQNPRHKITKRGQNVTFRCDPISEHNRLYWYRQTLGQGPEFLTYFQNEAQLEKSRLLSDRFSAERPKGSFSTLEIQRTEQGDSAMYLCASSSGTDYTEAFFGQGTRLTVV.

The chain employs TRBV19 and TRBJ2-1, with 7 bases aligning to TRBD2. The CDR3 is made up of 14 amino acids. Germline V gene lookup returns CDR1 LNHDA and CDR2 SQIVND (reference sequence). The J segment lost 7 bases and the V segment lost 3 bases, leaving 6 bases of the junction unmatched. CDR3 sequence reads: CASSMTSPRNEQFF. The DNA of the CDR3 is TGTGCCAGTAGTATGACTAGCCCGAGGAATGAGCAGTTCTTC. Combining the CDR3 with reference TRBV19 and TRBJ2-1 gives the whole variable domain DGGITQSPKYLFRKEGQNVTLSCEQNLNHDAMYWYRQDPGQGLRLIYYSQIVNDFQKGDIAEGYSVSREKKESFPLTVTSAQKNPTAFYLCASSMTSPRNEQFFGPGTRLTVL.

This clonotype was picked up a small number of times. CDR3 sequence: CASSLGLASTDTQYF. The CDR3 DNA reads as TGTGCCAGCAGCTTAGGACTAGCGTCCACAGATACGCAGTATTTT. The J gene is TRBJ2-3, the V gene TRBV7-2; 8 bases align to TRBD2. Germline assignment: CDR1 SGHTA and CDR2 FQGNSA. The CDR3 runs to 15 residues. Trimming at V came to 1 base and at J to 2 bases, leaving 2 bases not matched to a gene.

This clonotype has more than one count but fewer than ten. This sequence joins TRBV5-1 and TRBJ2-5, with D maybe TRBD1 (5 bases). Per the germline V gene, CDR1 is SGHRS and CDR2 is YFSETQ. This CDR3 has 14 amino acids. Trimming removed 4 bases at V and 2 bases at J, with 12 bases between. CDR3 residues: CASSPGHPQETQYF. The CDR3 DNA follows: TGCGCCAGCAGCCCCGGACACCCGCAAGAGACCCAGTACTTC.

This clonotype was seen a handful of times. As DNA, the CDR3 is TGTGCCAGCAGACAGGCTTGGGGACAGTACTACGAGCAGTACTTC. As protein: CASRQAWGQYYEQYF. The gene calls are TRBV7-2 and TRBJ2-7; 7 nucleotides match TRBD1. In germline, CDR1 is SGHTA, CDR2 FQGNSA. The CDR3 spans 15 residues. The V and J ends lost 6 bases and 3 bases, in that order; junction bases with no gene match: 11.

Many counts were recorded for this clonotype. This sequence joins TRBV7-9 and TRBJ1-5, with D unresolved. V shed 1 base and J shed 0 bases, with 13 bases lying between them. Germline CDR1 and CDR2: SEHNR and FQNEAQ (reference sequence). This CDR3 is built from 17 residues. The CDR3 region is CASSLEVGRYSNQPQHF. The CDR3 nucleotides read TGTGCCAGCAGCTTAGAGGTCGGGCGGTATAGCAATCAGCCCCAGCATTTT.